This record concerns one TCR beta chain sequence. The sample originates from a study of cytomegalovirus exposure and HLA in healthy donors. The protocol was immunoSEQ multiplex PCR, while the TCRdb copy is restricted to in-frame clones and leaves out a portion. The sample holds around 190,000 clones, roughly 86% seen once. The sequence derives from a woman aged 18-29 years in good health and CMV-seronegative. Sequencing used PBMCs.

This CDR3 reads CAWIVPGPHNEKLFF. CDR3 sequence (DNA): TGTGCCTGGATAGTACCAGGTCCACATAATGAAAAACTGTTTTTT. The J gene is TRBJ1-4, the V gene TRBV30, with D uncertain. CDR1 and CDR2 from the germline V gene are GTSNPN and SVGIG (reference sequence). V shed 4 bases and J shed 4 bases, with 16 bases lying between them. This CDR3 contains 15 residues.